This TCR beta chain appears in the sequencing data of a study of cytomegalovirus exposure and HLA in healthy donors. Vbeta (60) and Jbeta (13) primers were used in the PCR. This table comes from immunoSEQ multiplex PCR, and its TCRdb copy is limited to in-frame clones, with some not included. The sample carries about 160,000 clones, around three quarters recorded once. As to this clone: What it recognizes is unknown.

Per germline, CDR1 MNHNY and CDR2 SVGAGI (reference sequence). The CDR3 length is 16 residues. Trimming left V 8 bases short and J 1 base short, with 18 bases between. Study-level results: V- and J-gene trimming in TCR beta was tied to a missense DCLRE1C variant by an analysis performed later. Cytomegalovirus association was listed for approximately 150 TCR beta chains. A prior analysis recorded that most TCR beta V segments were productive about 87% or about 30% of the time. TCR beta sequences reportedly predicted most subjects' HLA-A and HLA-B alleles accurately.

This chain uses TRBV6-6 with TRBJ2-1, with D maybe TRBD2 (7 bases). The receptor was derived from a man between 35 and 55 years old in good health and CMV-seronegative. Input material: PBMCs. The CDR3 sequence is CASGGGGSRSYNEQFF. CDR3 DNA: TGTGCCAGCGGGGGCGGCGGGAGTAGATCCTACAATGAGCAGTTCTTC.